This T cell receptor beta chain was obtained from a study of T cells in Graves' hyperthyroidism and ophthalmopathy. TCR beta CDR3 region amplification was performed from RNA transcripts. The study used the HTBI primer set for a first-round RT-PCR of the TCR CDR3. Each CDR3 protein is one row after TCRdb ran MiXCR on the multiplex PCR reads. The sample consists of about 640,000 distinct CDR3 sequences, 40% to 55% of them appearing once. Study-wide points: Ophthalmopathy was separated from stable hyperthyroidism by a 13 V-J model.

In its sample, this clonotype was seen many times. As yet, its antigen is unknown. CDR3 length: 13 residues. The V and J ends lost 0 bases and 5 bases, in that order; junction bases with no gene match: 1. CDR1 is SGHTA and CDR2 is FQGTGA in the germline V gene. The source of this sequence is an adult man with Graves' disease, either hyperthyroidism or ophthalmopathy (not recorded which). The rearrangement uses TRBV7-3 and TRBJ2-7; TRBD1 aligns across 7 bases. Material: peripheral blood or thyroid tissue (not recorded which). For the CDR3, the DNA is TGTGCCAGCAGCTTAACAGGGGGCGACGAGCAGTACTTC. Its translation is CASSLTGGDEQYF.